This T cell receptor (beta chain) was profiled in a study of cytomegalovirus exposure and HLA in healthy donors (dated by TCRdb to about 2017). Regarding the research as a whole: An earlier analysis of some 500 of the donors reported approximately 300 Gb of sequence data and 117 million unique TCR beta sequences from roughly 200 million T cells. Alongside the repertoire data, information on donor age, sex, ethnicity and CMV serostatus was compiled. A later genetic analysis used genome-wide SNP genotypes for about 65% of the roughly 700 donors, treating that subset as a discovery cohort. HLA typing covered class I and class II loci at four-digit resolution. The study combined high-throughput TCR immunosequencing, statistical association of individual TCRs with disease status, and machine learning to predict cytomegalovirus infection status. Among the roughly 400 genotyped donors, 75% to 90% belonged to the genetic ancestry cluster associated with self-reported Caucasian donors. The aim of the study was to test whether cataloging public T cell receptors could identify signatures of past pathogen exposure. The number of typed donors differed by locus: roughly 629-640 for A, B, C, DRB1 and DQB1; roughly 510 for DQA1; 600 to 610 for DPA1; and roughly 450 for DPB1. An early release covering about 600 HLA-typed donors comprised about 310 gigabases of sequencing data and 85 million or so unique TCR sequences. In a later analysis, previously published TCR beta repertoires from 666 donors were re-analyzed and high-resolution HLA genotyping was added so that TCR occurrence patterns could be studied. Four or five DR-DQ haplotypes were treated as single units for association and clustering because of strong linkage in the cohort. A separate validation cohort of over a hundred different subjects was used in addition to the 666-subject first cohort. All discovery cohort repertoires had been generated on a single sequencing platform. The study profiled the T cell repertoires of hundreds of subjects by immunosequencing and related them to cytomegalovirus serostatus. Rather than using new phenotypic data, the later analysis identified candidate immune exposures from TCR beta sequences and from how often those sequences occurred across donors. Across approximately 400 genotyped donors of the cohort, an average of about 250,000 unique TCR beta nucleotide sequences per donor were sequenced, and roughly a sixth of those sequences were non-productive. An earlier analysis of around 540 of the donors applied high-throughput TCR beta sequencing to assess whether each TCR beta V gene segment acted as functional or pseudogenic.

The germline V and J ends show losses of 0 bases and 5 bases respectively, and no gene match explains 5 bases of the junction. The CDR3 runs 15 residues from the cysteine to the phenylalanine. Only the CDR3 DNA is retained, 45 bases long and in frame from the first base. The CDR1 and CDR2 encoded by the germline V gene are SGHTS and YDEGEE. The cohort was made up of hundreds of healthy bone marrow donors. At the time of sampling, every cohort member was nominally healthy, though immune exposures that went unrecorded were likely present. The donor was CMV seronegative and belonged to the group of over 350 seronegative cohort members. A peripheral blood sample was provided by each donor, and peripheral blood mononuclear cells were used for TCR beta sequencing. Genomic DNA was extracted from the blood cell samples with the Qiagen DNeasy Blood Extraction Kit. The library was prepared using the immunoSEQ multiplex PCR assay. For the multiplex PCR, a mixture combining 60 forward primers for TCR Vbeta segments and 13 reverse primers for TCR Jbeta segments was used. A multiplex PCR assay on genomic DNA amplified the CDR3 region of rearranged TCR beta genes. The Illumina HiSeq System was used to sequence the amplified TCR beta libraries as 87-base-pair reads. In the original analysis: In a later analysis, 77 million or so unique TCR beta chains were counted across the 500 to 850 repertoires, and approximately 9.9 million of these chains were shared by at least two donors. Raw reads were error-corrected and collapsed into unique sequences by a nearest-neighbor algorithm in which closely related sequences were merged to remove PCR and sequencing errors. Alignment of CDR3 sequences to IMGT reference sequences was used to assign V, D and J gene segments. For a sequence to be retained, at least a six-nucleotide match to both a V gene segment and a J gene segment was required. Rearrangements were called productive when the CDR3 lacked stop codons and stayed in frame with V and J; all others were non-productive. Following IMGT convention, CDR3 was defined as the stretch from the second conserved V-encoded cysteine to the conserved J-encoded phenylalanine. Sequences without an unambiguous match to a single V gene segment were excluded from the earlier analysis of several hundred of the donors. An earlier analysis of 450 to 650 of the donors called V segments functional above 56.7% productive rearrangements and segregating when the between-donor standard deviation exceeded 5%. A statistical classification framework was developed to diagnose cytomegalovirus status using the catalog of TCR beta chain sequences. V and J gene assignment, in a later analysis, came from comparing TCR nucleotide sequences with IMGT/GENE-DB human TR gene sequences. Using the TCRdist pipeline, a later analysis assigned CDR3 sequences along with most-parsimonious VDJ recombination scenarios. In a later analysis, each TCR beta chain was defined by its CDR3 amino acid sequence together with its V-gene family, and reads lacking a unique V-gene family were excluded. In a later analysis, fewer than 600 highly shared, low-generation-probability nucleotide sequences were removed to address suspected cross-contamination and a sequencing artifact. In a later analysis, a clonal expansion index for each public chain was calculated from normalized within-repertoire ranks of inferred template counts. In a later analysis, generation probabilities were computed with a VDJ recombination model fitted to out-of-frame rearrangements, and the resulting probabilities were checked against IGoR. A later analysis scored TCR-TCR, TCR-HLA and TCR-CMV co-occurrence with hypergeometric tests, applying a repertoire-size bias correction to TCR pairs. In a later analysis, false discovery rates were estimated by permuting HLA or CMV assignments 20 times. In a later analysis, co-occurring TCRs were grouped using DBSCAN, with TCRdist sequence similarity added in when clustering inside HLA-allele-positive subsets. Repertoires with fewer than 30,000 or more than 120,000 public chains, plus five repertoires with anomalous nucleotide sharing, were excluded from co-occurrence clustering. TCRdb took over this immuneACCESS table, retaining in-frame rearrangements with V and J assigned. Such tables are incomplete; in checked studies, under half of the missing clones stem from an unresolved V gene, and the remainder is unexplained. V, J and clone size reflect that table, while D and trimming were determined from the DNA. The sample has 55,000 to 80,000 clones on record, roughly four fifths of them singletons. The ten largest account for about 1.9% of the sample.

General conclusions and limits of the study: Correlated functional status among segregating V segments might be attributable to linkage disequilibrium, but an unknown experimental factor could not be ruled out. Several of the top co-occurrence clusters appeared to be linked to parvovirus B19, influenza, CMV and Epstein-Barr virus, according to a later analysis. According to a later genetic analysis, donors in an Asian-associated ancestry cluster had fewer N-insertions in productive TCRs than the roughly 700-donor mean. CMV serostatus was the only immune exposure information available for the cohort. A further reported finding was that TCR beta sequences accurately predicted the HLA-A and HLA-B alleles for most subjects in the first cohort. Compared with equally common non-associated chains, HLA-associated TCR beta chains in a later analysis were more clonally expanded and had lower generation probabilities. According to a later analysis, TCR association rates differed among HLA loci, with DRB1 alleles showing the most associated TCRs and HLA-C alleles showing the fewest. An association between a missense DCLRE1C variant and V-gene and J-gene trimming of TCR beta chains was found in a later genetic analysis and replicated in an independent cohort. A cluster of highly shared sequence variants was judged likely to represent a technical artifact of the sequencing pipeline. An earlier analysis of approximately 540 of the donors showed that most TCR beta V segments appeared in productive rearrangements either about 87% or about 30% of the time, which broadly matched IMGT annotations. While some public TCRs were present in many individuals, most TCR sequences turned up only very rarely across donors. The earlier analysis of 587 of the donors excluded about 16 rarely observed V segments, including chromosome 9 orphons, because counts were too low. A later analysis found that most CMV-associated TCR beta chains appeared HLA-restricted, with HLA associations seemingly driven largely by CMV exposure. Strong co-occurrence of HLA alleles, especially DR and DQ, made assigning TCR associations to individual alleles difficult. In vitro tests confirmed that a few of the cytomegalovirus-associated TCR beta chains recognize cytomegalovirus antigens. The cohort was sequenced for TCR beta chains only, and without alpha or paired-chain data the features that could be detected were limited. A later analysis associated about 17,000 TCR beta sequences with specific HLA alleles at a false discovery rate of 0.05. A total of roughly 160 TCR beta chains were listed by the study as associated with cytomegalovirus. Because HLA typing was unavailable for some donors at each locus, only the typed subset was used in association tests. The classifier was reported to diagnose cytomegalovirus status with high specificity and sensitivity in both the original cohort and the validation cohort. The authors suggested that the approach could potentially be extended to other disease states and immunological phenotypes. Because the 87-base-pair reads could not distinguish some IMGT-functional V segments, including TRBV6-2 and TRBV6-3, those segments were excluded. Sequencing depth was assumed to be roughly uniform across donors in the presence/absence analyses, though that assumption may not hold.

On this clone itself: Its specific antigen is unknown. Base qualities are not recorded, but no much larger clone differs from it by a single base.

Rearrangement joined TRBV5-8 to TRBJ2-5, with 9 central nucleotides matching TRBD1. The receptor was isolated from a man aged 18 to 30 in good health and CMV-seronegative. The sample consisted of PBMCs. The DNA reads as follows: TGTGCCAGCAGCTTGGGGGACAGGGTGTGGGAGACCCAGTACTTC. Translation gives CASSLGDRVWETQYF. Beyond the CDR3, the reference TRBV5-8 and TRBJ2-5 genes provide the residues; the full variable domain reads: EAGVTQSPTHLIKTRGQQATLRCSPISGHTSVYWYQQALGLGLQFLLWYDEGEERNRGNFPPRFSGRQFPNYSSELNVNALELEDSALYLCASSLGDRVWETQYFGPGTRLLVL.